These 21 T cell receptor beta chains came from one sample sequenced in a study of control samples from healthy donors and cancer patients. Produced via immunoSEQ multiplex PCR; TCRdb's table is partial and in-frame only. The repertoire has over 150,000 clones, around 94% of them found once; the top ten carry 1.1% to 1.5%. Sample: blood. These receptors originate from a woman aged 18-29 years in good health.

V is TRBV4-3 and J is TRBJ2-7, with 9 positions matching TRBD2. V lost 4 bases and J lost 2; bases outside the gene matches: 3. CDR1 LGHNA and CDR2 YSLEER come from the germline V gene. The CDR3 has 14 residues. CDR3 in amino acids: CASSRSGGAYEQYF. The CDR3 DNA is TGCGCCAGCAGCCGTAGCGGGGGAGCCTACGAGCAGTACTTC.

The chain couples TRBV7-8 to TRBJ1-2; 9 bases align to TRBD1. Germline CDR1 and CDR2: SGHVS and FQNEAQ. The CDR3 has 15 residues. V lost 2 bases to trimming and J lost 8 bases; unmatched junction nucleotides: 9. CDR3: CASSLSYRGREGYTF. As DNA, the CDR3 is TGTGCCAGCAGCTTATCGTACAGGGGGCGAGAAGGCTACACCTTC.

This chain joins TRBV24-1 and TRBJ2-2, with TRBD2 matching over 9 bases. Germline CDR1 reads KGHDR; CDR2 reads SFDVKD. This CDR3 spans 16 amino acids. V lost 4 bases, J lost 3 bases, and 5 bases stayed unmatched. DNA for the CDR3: TGTGCCACCAGTGAGTCGACTAGCGGTTACACCGGGGAGCTGTTTTTT. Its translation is CATSESTSGYTGELFF.

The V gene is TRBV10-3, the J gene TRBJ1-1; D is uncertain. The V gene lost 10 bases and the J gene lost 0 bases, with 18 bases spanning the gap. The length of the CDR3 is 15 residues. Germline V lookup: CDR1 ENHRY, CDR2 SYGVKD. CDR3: CATGDPGELNTEAFF. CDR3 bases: TGTGCCACCGGAGATCCGGGAGAATTGAACACTGAAGCTTTCTTT.

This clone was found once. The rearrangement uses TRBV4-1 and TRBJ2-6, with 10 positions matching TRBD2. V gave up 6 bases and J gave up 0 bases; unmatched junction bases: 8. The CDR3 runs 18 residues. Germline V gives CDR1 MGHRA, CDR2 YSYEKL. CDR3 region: CASRPLAGGLSGANVLTF. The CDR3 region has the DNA TGCGCCAGCAGACCTTTAGCGGGAGGCCTCTCTGGGGCCAACGTCCTGACTTTC.

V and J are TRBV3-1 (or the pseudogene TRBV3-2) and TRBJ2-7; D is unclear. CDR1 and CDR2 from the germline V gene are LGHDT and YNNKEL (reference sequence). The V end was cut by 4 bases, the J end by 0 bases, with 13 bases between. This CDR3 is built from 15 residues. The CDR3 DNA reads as TGTGCCAGCAGCCCGTCCACTCTCGTCTCCTACGAGCAGTACTTC. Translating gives CASSPSTLVSYEQYF.

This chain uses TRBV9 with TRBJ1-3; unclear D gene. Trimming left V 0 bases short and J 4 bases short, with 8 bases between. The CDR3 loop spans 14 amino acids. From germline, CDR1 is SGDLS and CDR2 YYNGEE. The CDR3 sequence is CASSVELAGNTIYF. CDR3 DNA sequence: TGTGCCAGCAGCGTAGAACTGGCAGGAAACACCATATATTTT.

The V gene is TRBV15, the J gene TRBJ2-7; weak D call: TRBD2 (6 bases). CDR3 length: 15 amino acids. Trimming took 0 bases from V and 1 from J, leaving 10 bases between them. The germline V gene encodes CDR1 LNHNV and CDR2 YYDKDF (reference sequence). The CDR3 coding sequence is TGTGCCACCAGCAGAGAGGGGGGTCAATCCTACGAGCAGTACTTC. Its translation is CATSREGGQSYEQYF.

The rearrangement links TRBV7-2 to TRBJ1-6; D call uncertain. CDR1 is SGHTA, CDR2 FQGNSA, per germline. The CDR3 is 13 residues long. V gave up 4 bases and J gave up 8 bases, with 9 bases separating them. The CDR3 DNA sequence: TGTGCCAGCAGCTCCCAGATCGATTCACCCCTCCACTTT. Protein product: CASSSQIDSPLHF.

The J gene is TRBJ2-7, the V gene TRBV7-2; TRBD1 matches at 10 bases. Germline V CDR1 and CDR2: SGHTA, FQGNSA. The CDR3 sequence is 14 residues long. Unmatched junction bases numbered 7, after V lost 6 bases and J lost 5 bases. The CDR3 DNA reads TGTGCCAGCAGTTCCCGACAGGGGGCCCACGAGCAGTACTTC. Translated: CASSSRQGAHEQYF.

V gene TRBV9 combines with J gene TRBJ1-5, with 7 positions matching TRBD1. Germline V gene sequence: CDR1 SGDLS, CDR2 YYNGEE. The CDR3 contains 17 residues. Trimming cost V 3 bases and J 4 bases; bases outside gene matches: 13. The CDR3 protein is CASSGRTGGFWNQPQHF. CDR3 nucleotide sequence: TGTGCCAGCAGCGGCCGGACAGGCGGGTTTTGGAATCAGCCCCAGCATTTT. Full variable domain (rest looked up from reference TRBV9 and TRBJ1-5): DSGVTQTPKHLITATGQRVTLRCSPRSGDLSVYWYQQSLDQGLQFLIQYYNGEERAKGNILERFSAQQFPDLHSELNLSSLELGDSALYFCASSGRTGGFWNQPQHFGDGTRLSIL.

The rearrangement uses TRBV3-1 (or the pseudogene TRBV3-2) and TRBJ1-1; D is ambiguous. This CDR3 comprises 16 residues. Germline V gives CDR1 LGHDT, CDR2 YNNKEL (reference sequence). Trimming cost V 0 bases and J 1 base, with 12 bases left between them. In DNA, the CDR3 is TGTGCCAGCAGCCAAGATGGGGATACCCCGAACACTGAAGCTTTCTTT. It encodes CASSQDGDTPNTEAFF.

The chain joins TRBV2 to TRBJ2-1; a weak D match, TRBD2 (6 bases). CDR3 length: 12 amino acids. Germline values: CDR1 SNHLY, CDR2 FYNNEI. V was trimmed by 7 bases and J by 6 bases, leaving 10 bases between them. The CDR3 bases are TGTGCCAGCATTGGAGGGTTCAATGAGCAGTTCTTC. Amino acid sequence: CASIGGFNEQFF.

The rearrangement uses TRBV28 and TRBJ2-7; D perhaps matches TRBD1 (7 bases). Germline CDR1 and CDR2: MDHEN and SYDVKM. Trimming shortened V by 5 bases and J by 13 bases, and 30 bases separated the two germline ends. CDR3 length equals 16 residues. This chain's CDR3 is CASSPGGRGTLWGAYF. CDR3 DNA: TGTGCCAGCAGTCCCGGGGGCAGGGGGACCCTTTGGGGAGCCTACTTC.

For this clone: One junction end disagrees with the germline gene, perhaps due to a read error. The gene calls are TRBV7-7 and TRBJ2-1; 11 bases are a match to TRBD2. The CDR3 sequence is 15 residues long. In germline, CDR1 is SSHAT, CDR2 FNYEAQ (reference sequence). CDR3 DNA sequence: TGTGCTAGCAGCTTGACTAGCGGGGCCTACAATGAGCAGTTCTTC. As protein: CASSLTSGAYNEQFF.

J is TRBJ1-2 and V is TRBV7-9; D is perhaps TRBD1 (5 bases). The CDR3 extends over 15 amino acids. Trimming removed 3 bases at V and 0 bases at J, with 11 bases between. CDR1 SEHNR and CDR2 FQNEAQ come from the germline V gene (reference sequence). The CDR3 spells CASSLTAPANYGYTF. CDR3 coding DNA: TGTGCCAGCAGCTTGACAGCCCCGGCTAACTATGGCTACACCTTC. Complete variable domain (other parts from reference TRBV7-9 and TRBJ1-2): DTGVSQNPRHKITKRGQNVTFRCDPISEHNRLYWYRQTLGQGPEFLTYFQNEAQLEKSRLLSDRFSAERPKGSFSTLEIQRTEQGDSAMYLCASSLTAPANYGYTFGSGTRLTVV.

CDR3 sequence reads: CASSKRSGRYYNEQFF. The CDR3, as DNA: TGTGCCAGTAGTAAACGGAGCGGGAGATACTACAATGAGCAGTTCTTC. V is TRBV19 and J is TRBJ2-1, with 8 positions matching TRBD2. In germline, CDR1 is LNHDA, CDR2 SQIVND (reference sequence). The trim removed 4 bases at V and 3 bases at J, leaving 8 bases unmatched. CDR3 length: 16 residues.

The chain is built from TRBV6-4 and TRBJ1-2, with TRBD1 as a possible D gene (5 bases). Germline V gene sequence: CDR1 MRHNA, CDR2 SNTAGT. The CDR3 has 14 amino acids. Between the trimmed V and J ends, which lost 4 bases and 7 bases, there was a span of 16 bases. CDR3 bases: TGTGCCAGCAGTGGGAGCGGGGACCCAAGTGGCTACACCTTC. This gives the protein CASSGSGDPSGYTF.

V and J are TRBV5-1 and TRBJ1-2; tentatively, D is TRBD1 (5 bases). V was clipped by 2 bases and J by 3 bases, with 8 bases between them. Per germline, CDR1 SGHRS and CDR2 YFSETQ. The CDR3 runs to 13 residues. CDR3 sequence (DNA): TGCGCCAGCAGCTTCGACAGTGACTATGGCTACACCTTC. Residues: CASSFDSDYGYTF.

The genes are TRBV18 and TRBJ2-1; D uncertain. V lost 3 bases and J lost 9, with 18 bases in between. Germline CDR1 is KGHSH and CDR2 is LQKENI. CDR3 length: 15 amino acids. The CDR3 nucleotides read TGTGCCAGCTCACCTATTTTTGATGTGCCCGGTGAGCAGTTCTTC. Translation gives CASSPIFDVPGEQFF.

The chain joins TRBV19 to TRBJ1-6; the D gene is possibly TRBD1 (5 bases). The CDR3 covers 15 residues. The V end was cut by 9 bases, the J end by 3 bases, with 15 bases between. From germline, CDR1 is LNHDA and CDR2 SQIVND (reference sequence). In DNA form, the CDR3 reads TGTGCCAGCCCCCAGCGGGACCTCTATAATTCACCCCTCCACTTT. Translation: CASPQRDLYNSPLHF.